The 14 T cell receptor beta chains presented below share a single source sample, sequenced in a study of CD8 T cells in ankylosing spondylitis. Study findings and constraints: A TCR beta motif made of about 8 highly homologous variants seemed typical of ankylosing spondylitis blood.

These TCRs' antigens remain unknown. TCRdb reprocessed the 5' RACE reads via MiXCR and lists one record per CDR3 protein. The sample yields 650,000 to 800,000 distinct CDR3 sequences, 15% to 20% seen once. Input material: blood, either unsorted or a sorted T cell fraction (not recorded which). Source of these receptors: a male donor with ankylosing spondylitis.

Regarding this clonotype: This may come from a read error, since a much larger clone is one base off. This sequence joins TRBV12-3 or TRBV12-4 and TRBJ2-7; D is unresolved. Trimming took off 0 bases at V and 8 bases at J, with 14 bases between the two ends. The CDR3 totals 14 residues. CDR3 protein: CASSLAAGIYKQYF. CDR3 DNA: TGTGCCAGCAGTTTAGCAGCAGGAATTTACAAGCAGTACTTC.

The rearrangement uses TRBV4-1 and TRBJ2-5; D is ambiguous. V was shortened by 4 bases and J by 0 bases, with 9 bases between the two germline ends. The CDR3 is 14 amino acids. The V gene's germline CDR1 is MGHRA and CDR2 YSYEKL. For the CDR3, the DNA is TGCGCCAGCAGCCGAAACTTGTACCAAGAGACCCAGTACTTC. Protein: CASSRNLYQETQYF.

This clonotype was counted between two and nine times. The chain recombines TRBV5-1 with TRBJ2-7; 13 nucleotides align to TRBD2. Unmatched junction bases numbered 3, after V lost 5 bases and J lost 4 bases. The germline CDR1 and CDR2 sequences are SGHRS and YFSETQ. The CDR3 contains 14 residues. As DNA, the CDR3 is TGCGCCAGCAGTTGGGGACTAGCGGGGTACGAGCAGTACTTC. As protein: CASSWGLAGYEQYF.

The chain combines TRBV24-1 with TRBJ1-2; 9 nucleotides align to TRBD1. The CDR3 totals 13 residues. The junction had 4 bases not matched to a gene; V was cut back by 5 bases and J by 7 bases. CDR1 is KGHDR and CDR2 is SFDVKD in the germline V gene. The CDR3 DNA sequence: TGTGCCACCAGTGTGGGGGGACAGGGTGGCTACACCTTC. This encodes CATSVGGQGGYTF.

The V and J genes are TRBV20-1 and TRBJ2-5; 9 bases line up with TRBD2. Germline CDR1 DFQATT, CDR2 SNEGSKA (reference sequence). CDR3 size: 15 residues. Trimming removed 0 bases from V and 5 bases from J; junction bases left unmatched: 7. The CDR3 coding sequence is TGCAGTGCTAGAGATCGGCGGGAGGGCCTGGAGACCCAGTACTTC. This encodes CSARDRREGLETQYF.

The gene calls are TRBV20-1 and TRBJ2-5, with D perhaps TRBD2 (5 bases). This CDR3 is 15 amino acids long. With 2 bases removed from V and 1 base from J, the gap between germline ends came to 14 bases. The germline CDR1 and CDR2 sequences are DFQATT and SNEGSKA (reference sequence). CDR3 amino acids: CSARSREGAQETQYF. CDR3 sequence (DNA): TGCAGTGCTAGATCCCGAGAGGGTGCCCAAGAGACCCAGTACTTC.

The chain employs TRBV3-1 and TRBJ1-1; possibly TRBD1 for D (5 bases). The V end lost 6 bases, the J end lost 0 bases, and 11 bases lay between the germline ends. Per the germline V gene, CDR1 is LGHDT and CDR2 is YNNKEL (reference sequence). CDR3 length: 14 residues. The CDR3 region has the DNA TGTGCCAGCAGGCAGGGTTCCTTGAACACTGAAGCTTTCTTT. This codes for CASRQGSLNTEAFF.

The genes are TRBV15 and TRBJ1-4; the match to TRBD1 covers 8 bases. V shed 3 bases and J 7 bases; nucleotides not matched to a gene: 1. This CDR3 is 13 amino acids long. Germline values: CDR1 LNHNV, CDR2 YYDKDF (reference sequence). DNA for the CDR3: TGTGCCACCAGCAGGGACAGGGCTGAAAAACTGTTTTTT. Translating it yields CATSRDRAEKLFF.

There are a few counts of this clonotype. CDR3 bases: TGTGCCAGCAGCCCCCTCGGGGGGGCTCTGAACACTGAAGCTTTCTTT. Protein sequence: CASSPLGGALNTEAFF. The rearrangement uses TRBV9 and TRBJ1-1; TRBD1 might be the D (6 bases). Germline CDR1 and CDR2: SGDLS and YYNGEE. The CDR3 totals 16 residues. Trimming shortened V by 4 bases and J by 0 bases, and 16 bases separated the two germline ends.

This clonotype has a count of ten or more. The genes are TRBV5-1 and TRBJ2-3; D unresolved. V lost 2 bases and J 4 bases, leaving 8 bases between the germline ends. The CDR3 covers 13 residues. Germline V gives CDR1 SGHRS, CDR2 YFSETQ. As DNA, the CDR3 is TGCGCCAGCAGCTTAAACCCCCCAGATACGCAGTATTTT. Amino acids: CASSLNPPDTQYF.

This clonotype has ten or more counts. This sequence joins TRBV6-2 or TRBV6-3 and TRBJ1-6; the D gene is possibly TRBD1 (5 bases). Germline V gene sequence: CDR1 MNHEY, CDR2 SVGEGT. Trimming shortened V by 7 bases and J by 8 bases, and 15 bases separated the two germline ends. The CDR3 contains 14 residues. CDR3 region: CASKDPGDDSPLHF. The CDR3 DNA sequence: TGTGCCAGCAAAGACCCGGGGGATGATTCACCCCTCCACTTT.

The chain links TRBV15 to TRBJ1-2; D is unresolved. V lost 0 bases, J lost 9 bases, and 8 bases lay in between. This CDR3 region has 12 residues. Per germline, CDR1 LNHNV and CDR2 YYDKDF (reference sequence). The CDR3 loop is CATSRDGGSYTF. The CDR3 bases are TGTGCCACCAGCAGAGATGGAGGGAGCTACACCTTC. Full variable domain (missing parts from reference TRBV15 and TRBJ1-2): DAMVIQNPRYQVTQFGKPVTLSCSQTLNHNVMYWYQQKSSQAPKLLFHYYDKDFNNEADTPDNFQSRRPNTSFCFLDIRSPGLGDTAMYLCATSRDGGSYTFGSGTRLTVV.

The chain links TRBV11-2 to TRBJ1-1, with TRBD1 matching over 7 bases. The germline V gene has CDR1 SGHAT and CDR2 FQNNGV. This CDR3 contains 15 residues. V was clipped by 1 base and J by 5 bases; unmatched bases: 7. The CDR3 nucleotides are TGTGCCAGCAGCTTAGGCCAGACAGGGAAGACTGAAGCTTTCTTT. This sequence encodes CASSLGQTGKTEAFF.

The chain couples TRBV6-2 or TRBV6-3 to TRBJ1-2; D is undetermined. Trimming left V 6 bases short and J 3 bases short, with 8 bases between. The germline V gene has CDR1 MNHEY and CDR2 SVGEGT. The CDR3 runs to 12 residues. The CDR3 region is CASRPRDYGYTF. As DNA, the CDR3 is TGTGCCAGCAGACCGCGGGACTATGGCTACACCTTC.